This TCR beta chain stems from a study of cytomegalovirus exposure and HLA in healthy donors. The PCR was carried out with 60 Vbeta primers and 13 Jbeta primers. This table comes from immunoSEQ multiplex PCR, and its TCRdb copy is limited to in-frame clones, with some not included. The table has over 50,000 clones, 65% to 80% seen once; the top ten hold approximately 30%. General study points: Exclusion applied to some V segments, including TRBV6-2 and TRBV6-3, as they were indistinguishable. The study found most TCR sequences rare, yet found some public TCRs in many donors. Overall, approximately 150 TCR beta chains were annotated as cytomegalovirus-associated. A prior analysis recorded that most TCR beta V segments were productive about 87% or about 30% of the time.

Germline V gene sequence: CDR1 SQVTM, CDR2 ANQGSEA. V was clipped by 0 bases and J by 10 bases, with 12 bases between them. The CDR3 contains 12 residues. This clone was observed a few times. Its antigen is unidentified. V gene TRBV29-1 combines with J gene TRBJ1-1, with D unclear. The clonotype comes from a man aged 40-50 years in good health and CMV-seropositive. The sequenced sample consisted of PBMCs. The CDR3 spells CSVEDRGSVAFF. The CDR3 nucleotides read TGCAGCGTTGAAGATCGAGGGTCTGTAGCTTTCTTT. Full variable domain (outside the CDR3, taken from reference TRBV29-1 and TRBJ1-1): SAVISQKPSRDICQRGTSLTIQCQVDSQVTMMFWYRQQPGQSLTLIATANQGSEATYESGFVIDKFPISRPNLTFSTLTVSNMSPEDSSIYLCSVEDRGSVAFFGQGTRLTVV.